Each of the 10 T cell receptor beta chains below was sequenced from the same sample in a study of blood T cells in healthy people across ages. Then a second PCR, running about 6 to 12 cycles, was carried out with a sample-barcoded 5' primer and a J-beta primer mix. TCRdb itself ran the 5' RACE reads through MiXCR, one entry per CDR3 protein. The repertoire includes some 930,000 distinct CDR3 sequences, 25% to 30% of them detected once, and about a tenth sits in the top ten. The sample was also linked to a second study, of T cells of mothers and their children.

What was sequenced was blood. These receptor sequences come from a woman aged 40 to 49 in good health.

This clonotype was counted many times. V and J are TRBV7-2 and TRBJ2-3; 9 nucleotides align to TRBD1. CDR1 is SGHTA and CDR2 is FQGNSA in the germline V gene. J lost 3 bases, V lost 5 bases, and 6 bases had no gene match. This CDR3 is 15 amino acids long. CDR3 bases: TGTGCCAGCAGCCCCGGGACAGGGTGGACAGATACGCAGTATTTT. Translating it yields CASSPGTGWTDTQYF.

This clonotype was observed at least ten times. The genes are TRBV6-2 or TRBV6-3 and TRBJ2-7, with D possibly matching TRBD1 (6 bases). Germline CDR1 and CDR2: MNHEY and SVGEGT. The V end lost 5 bases, the J end lost 3 bases, and 17 bases lay between the germline ends. The CDR3 consists of 15 residues. CDR3 DNA: TGTGCCAGCAGTAAATACAGGGAGAAGAGCTACGAGCAGTACTTC. This codes for CASSKYREKSYEQYF.

This clonotype has a count of ten or more. CDR3 amino acids: CASSKGERGEQYF. In DNA form, the CDR3 reads TGTGCCAGCAGTAAGGGCGAGAGGGGCGAGCAGTACTTC. The chain employs TRBV6-5 and TRBJ2-7; D may match TRBD1 or TRBD2 (5 bases each). In germline, CDR1 is MNHEY, CDR2 SVGAGI. The CDR3 spans 13 residues. The V end was cut by 5 bases, the J end by 6 bases, with 14 bases between.

This clonotype was detected many times. This chain uses TRBV12-3 or TRBV12-4 with TRBJ1-5; 9 positions agree with TRBD1. V was pared by 8 bases and J by 3 bases, with 11 bases of the junction left unmatched. The CDR3 has 16 residues. The CDR3 sequence is CASFIEQGANNQPQHF. The CDR3, as DNA: TGTGCCAGCTTTATTGAACAGGGGGCGAACAATCAGCCCCAGCATTTT.

The gene calls are TRBV29-1 and TRBJ1-1, with 9 bases aligning to TRBD1. The J segment lost 4 bases and the V segment lost 4 bases, leaving 4 bases of the junction unmatched. The CDR3 is 13 amino acids. CDR1 and CDR2 from the germline V gene are SQVTM and ANQGSEA. CDR3: CSVGDRAVTEAFF. The DNA for the CDR3 is TGCAGCGTTGGGGACAGGGCGGTCACTGAAGCTTTCTTT.

Only a few counts were recorded for this clonotype. The J gene is TRBJ2-7, the V gene TRBV6-6; TRBD2 is a possible D gene (5 bases). The V and J ends lost 6 bases and 7 bases respectively, with 10 bases between them. Germline V gives CDR1 MNHNY, CDR2 SVGAGI (reference sequence). This CDR3 spans 11 amino acids. The CDR3 region is CASRPEGEQYF. The CDR3 nucleotides read TGTGCCAGCAGGCCCGAGGGAGAGCAGTACTTC.

V gene TRBV12-3 or TRBV12-4 combines with J gene TRBJ1-2; possibly TRBD1 for D (6 bases). The CDR3 spans 12 residues. The V and J ends lost 6 bases and 4 bases respectively, with 9 bases between them. CDR3 amino acids: CASRRTAYGYTF. CDR3 nucleotides: TGTGCCAGCAGGCGGACAGCCTATGGCTACACCTTC.

The sample holds many counts of this clonotype. The rearrangement joins TRBV5-5 to TRBJ2-1; D is possibly TRBD2 (7 bases). The CDR3 covers 15 residues. CDR1 and CDR2 from the germline V gene are SGHKS and YYEKEE (reference sequence). Deletions cut 6 bases from V and 5 bases from J, with 18 bases between. DNA of the CDR3: TGTGCCAGCACCGCCCGAGGGGGGGCCGACAATGAGCAGTTCTTC. It is translated as CASTARGGADNEQFF.

This clonotype was seen more than once but under ten times. The rearrangement uses TRBV28 and TRBJ2-1; 7 bases agree with TRBD2. The V gene's germline CDR1 is MDHEN and CDR2 SYDVKM. The CDR3 spans 14 residues. The ends lost 2 bases at V and 8 bases at J; junction bases unmatched: 6. The CDR3 DNA reads as TGTGCCAGCAGTTTACCAGCGGGGAGGGATGAGCAGTTCTTC. As protein: CASSLPAGRDEQFF.

The chain joins TRBV7-2 to TRBJ1-4; D uncertain. V was cut by 1 base and J by 10 bases, with 7 bases left in between. Germline assignment: CDR1 SGHTA and CDR2 FQGNSA. This CDR3 has 12 residues. The CDR3 region is CTSSLGFGKLFF. Written as DNA, the CDR3 is TGTACCAGCAGCTTAGGTTTTGGAAAACTGTTTTTT.